A selection of T cell receptor beta chains follows, all from one sample in a study of shared clonotypes between healthy human individuals. Clones were sequenced by immunoSEQ multiplex PCR, and TCRdb holds only the in-frame ones, with some missing. The sample consists of about 1.1 million clones, approximately 75% of them appearing once. Sequencing input: memory CD4+ T cells from PBMCs. These receptors came from a man aged 18 to 30 in good health. Some clones in this sample may be carry-over from other donors' samples. Both conserved end residues are part of each CDR3. Each record gives: D gene, clone size, J gene, V gene, CDR3 protein, CDR3 DNA. The D gene is left open where the match is weak. Clone size, where shown, is once, few, many, or a class for clones that have expanded.

TRBD1,once,TRBJ1-2,TRBV2,CASSEATGGEIYGYTF,TGTGCCAGCAGTGAAGCAACAGGGGGCGAAATCTATGGCTACACCTTC
.,few,TRBJ1-5,TRBV6-1,CASSEGRTSNQPQHF,TGTGCCAGCAGTGAAGGGCGGACCAGCAATCAGCCCCAGCATTTT
.,.,TRBJ2-2,TRBV30,CAWSPTVGELFF,TGTGCCTGGAGTCCCACCGTCGGGGAGCTGTTTTTT
TRBD1,once,TRBJ2-5,TRBV15,CATSTADRAKETQYF,TGTGCCACCAGCACCGCGGACAGGGCGAAAGAGACCCAGTACTTC
.,.,TRBJ2-3,TRBV6-1,CASSVVRADTQYF,TGTGCCAGCAGTGTGGTGAGAGCAGATACGCAGTATTTT
.,.,TRBJ1-5,TRBV9,CASSSGTGGVKPQHF,TGTGCCAGCAGCTCAGGGACTGGGGGCGTGAAGCCCCAGCATTTT
.,.,TRBJ1-1,TRBV7-2,CASSSPGGARNTEAFF,TGTGCCAGCAGCTCCCCGGGGGGGGCGCGAAACACTGAAGCTTTCTTT
TRBD2,.,TRBJ2-7,TRBV6-1,CASKIAGETYEQYF,TGTGCCAGCAAGATAGCGGGAGAGACCTACGAGCAGTACTTC
.,.,TRBJ2-4,TRBV5-6,CASSLGGSAKNIQYF,TGTGCCAGCAGCTTGGGGGGTTCAGCCAAAAACATTCAGTACTTC
.,.,TRBJ2-2,TRBV9,CASSVAATNTGELFF,TGTGCCAGCAGCGTCGCGGCTACGAACACCGGGGAGCTGTTTTTT
TRBD1,.,TRBJ1-4,TRBV29-1,CSVEDWAGGLEKLFF,TGCAGCGTTGAAGATTGGGCAGGGGGCTTAGAAAAACTGTTTTTT
.,.,TRBJ2-3,TRBV2,CASSEAGTQYF,TGTGCCAGCAGTGAAGCGGGAACGCAGTATTTT
.,few,TRBJ2-5,TRBV9,CASSLGPPEETQYF,TGTGCCAGCAGCCTCGGACCCCCTGAAGAGACCCAGTACTTC
.,.,TRBJ1-5,TRBV7-2,CASSTDSSNQPQHF,TGTGCCAGCAGCACAGACAGTAGCAATCAGCCCCAGCATTTT
.,once,TRBJ2-2,TRBV7-3,CASSPLGQGTGELFF,TGTGCCAGCAGCCCCCTGGGGCAGGGGACCGGGGAGCTGTTTTTT
.,.,TRBJ2-3,TRBV6-5,CASSSLRTRDTQYF,TGTGCCAGCAGTTCGCTCAGGACGAGAGATACGCAGTATTTT
.,.,TRBJ2-2,TRBV7-2,CASSLEGGPITGELFF,TGTGCCAGCAGCTTAGAGGGCGGGCCGATCACCGGGGAGCTGTTTTTT
.,.,TRBJ1-2,TRBV5-6,CASSTREFGYTF,TGTGCCAGCAGCACCAGGGAATTCGGCTACACCTTC
TRBD1,.,TRBJ1-2,TRBV9,CASSVLGTGMSNYGYTF,TGTGCCAGCAGCGTGTTAGGGACAGGGATGAGTAACTATGGCTACACCTTC
.,many,TRBJ2-2,TRBV7-9,CASSPALSTGELFF,TGTGCCAGCAGCCCAGCCCTCAGCACCGGGGAGCTGTTTTTT
.,few,TRBJ1-5,TRBV28,CASKRWGANQPQHF,TGTGCCAGCAAACGGTGGGGGGCGAATCAGCCCCAGCATTTT
.,.,TRBJ2-1,TRBV5-1,CASSLATAIPAYNEQFF,TGCGCCAGCAGCTTGGCCACGGCCATCCCAGCCTACAATGAGCAGTTCTTC
.,.,TRBJ2-1,TRBV5-6,CASSLASPYNEQFF,TGTGCCAGCAGCCTAGCCTCCCCCTACAATGAGCAGTTCTTC
.,.,TRBJ2-7,TRBV27,CASSLGRSTEQYF,TGTGCCAGCAGTTTAGGCAGGTCGACCGAGCAGTACTTC
.,.,TRBJ2-5,TRBV6-1,CASSEDGRVQETQYF,TGTGCCAGCAGTGAAGATGGCAGGGTCCAAGAGACCCAGTACTTC
.,.,TRBJ2-6,TRBV11-2,CASSPFVKVGANVLTF,TGTGCCAGCAGCCCCTTTGTCAAGGTGGGGGCCAACGTCCTGACTTTC
.,.,TRBJ1-4,TRBV7-9,CASSQGGTDEKLFF,TGTGCCAGCAGCCAAGGGGGTACGGATGAAAAACTGTTTTTT
TRBD1,.,TRBJ2-4,TRBV28,CASSARQGAKNIQYF,TGTGCCAGCAGTGCTCGACAGGGCGCCAAAAACATTCAGTACTTC
TRBD1,.,TRBJ1-1,TRBV5-4,CASRYHRGNTEAFF,TGTGCCAGCAGGTACCACAGGGGGAACACTGAAGCTTTCTTT